Included here is one TCR beta chain sequence, with context. The sample is drawn from a study of T cells in narcolepsy. The CDR3 is 13 residues long. From germline, CDR1 is LNHDA and CDR2 SQIVND (reference sequence). The germline V and J ends were trimmed by 2 bases and 4 bases, with 8 bases remaining between them. The table came from immunoSEQ multiplex PCR; TCRdb's copy has only in-frame clones and leaves some out. The data contain more than 30,000 clones, roughly four fifths of them singletons. This receptor was taken from a human donor with narcolepsy. V gene TRBV19 combines with J gene TRBJ1-2; D remains unclear. Input material: CD45RA- memory CD4+ T cells from PBMCs. As DNA, the CDR3 is TGTGCCAGTAGTATAAATGGCGGCTATGGCTACACCTTC. As protein: CASSINGGYGYTF.